Shown below are 9 T cell receptor beta chains from a single sample sequenced in a study of blood T cell repertoires in COVID-19. Measured with immunoSEQ multiplex PCR; TCRdb has only the in-frame clones, and not every one. The sample includes fewer than 300,000 clones, less than 90% of them seen just once. Sequenced sample: peripheral blood. Receptors were obtained from a woman under 40 with COVID-19, enrolled during active disease.

The chain links TRBV2 to TRBJ1-5, with D possibly matching TRBD1 (6 bases). Per germline, CDR1 SNHLY and CDR2 FYNNEI. Trimming removed 6 bases from V and 4 bases from J, with 16 bases in between. The CDR3 has 15 amino acids. The CDR3 DNA sequence: TGTGCCAGCAGAGAGGGGGTCTTCCTAAATCAGCCCCAGCATTTT. Protein sequence: CASREGVFLNQPQHF. Supplemented by reference TRBV2 and TRBJ1-5, the full variable domain reads EPEVTQTPSHQVTQMGQEVILRCVPISNHLYFYWYRQILGQKVEFLVSFYNNEISEKSEIFDDQFSVERPDGSNFTLKIRSTKLEDSAMYFCASREGVFLNQPQHFGDGTRLSIL.

The V and J genes are TRBV5-1 and TRBJ1-2; D might be TRBD1 (5 bases). The germline V and J ends were trimmed by 4 bases and 2 bases, with 9 bases remaining between them. The length of the CDR3 is 13 residues. The germline V gene encodes CDR1 SGHRS and CDR2 YFSETQ. This CDR3 reads CASSARQNYGYTF. CDR3 DNA: TGCGCCAGCAGCGCCCGACAGAACTATGGCTACACCTTC.

The V gene is TRBV7-9, the J gene TRBJ1-4; weak D call: TRBD1 (6 bases). The ends were cut back, 5 bases at V and 8 bases at J, with 18 bases in the middle. Germline loops: CDR1 SEHNR, CDR2 FQNEAQ (reference sequence). The CDR3 contains 15 residues. In DNA, the CDR3 is TGTGCCAGCAGCCCACGAACAGGGCCACGGGAAAAACTGTTTTTT. This codes for CASSPRTGPREKLFF.

J is TRBJ2-7 and V is TRBV5-1; D perhaps matches TRBD1 (7 bases). The CDR3 is made up of 15 amino acids. V was shortened by 0 bases and J by 3 bases, with 13 bases between the two germline ends. The germline V gene encodes CDR1 SGHRS and CDR2 YFSETQ. The CDR3 sequence is CASSLVWQGGYEQYF. In DNA form, the CDR3 reads TGCGCCAGCAGCTTGGTATGGCAGGGGGGCTACGAGCAGTACTTC.

Points on this clone: The germline gene is not matched at one end of the junction; a read error may be the cause. This chain uses TRBV19 with TRBJ1-4; D not certain. The CDR3 is 15 amino acids. From germline, CDR1 is LNHDA and CDR2 SQIVND (reference sequence). CDR3 region: CASRVGGTTNEKLFF. CDR3 bases: TGTGCGAGTAGGGTCGGAGGAACAACTAATGAAAAACTGTTTTTT.

The chain has TRBV4-1 and TRBJ1-1; 7 bases line up with TRBD1. Germline assignment: CDR1 MGHRA and CDR2 YSYEKL. The CDR3 spans 18 residues. Losses at the gene ends were 1 base for V and 3 bases for J; bases not matched to a gene: 14. Written as DNA, the CDR3 is TGCGCCAGCAGCCAAGGGCCCCCCTTACAGGGGTGCCACACTGAAGCTTTCTTT. It codes for CASSQGPPLQGCHTEAFF.

This clone was seen more than once but under ten times. The rearrangement links TRBV4-1 to TRBJ1-5; D is undetermined. Germline V gives CDR1 MGHRA, CDR2 YSYEKL. Trimming left V 2 bases short and J 3 bases short, with 11 bases between. This CDR3 is built from 15 residues. The CDR3 region is CASSQQEGDNQPQHF. The CDR3, as DNA: TGCGCCAGCAGCCAACAGGAGGGCGACAATCAGCCCCAGCATTTT.

The rearrangement joins TRBV5-1 to TRBJ1-3; tentatively, D is TRBD1 (6 bases). Deletions cut 2 bases from V and 0 bases from J, with 6 bases between. CDR1 is SGHRS and CDR2 is YFSETQ in the germline V gene. The CDR3 sequence is 14 residues long. CDR3 sequence reads: CASSLQGSGNTIYF. DNA of the CDR3: TGCGCCAGCAGCTTACAGGGCTCTGGAAACACCATATATTTT. Full variable domain (outside the CDR3, taken from reference TRBV5-1 and TRBJ1-3): KAGVTQTPRYLIKTRGQQVTLSCSPISGHRSVSWYQQTPGQGLQFLFEYFSETQRNKGNFPGRFSGRQFSNSRSEMNVSTLELGDSALYLCASSLQGSGNTIYFGEGSWLTVV.

The chain couples TRBV4-2 to TRBJ2-7; 10 positions agree with TRBD2. The CDR3 spans 16 residues. V lost 4 bases, J lost 3 bases, and 9 bases stayed unmatched. CDR1 is LGHNA, CDR2 YNFKEQ, per germline. As DNA, the CDR3 is TGTGCCAGCAGCCCCCCCCAGCGGGGGGGCGTCTACGAGCAGTACTTC. Translation gives CASSPPQRGGVYEQYF.